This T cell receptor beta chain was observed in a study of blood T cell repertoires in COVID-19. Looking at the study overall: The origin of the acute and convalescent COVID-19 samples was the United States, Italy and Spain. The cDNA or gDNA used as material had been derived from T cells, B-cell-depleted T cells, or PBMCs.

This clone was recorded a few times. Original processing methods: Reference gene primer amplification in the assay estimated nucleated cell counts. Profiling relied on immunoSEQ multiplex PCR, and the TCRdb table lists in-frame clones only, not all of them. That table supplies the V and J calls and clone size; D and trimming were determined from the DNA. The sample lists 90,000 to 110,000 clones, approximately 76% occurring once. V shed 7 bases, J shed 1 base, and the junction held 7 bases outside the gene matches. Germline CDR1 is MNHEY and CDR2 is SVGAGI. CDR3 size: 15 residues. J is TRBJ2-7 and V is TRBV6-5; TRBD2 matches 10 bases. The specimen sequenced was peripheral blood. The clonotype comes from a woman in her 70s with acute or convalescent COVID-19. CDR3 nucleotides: TGTGCCAGCACCCTCGGACTAGCGGCTTCCTACGAGCAGTACTTC. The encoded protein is CASTLGLAASYEQYF.